The source of this T cell receptor (beta chain) is a study of cytomegalovirus exposure and HLA in healthy donors. Turning to this clone: Its specificity is not known.

The V end lost 7 bases, the J end lost 4 bases, and 18 bases lay between the germline ends. CDR1 is SQVTM and CDR2 is ANQGSEA in the germline V gene. The CDR3 totals 14 residues. PCR was performed using 60 Vbeta and 13 Jbeta primers. Sequencing was performed with immunoSEQ multiplex PCR; in TCRdb, only in-frame clones are kept and a portion is missing. Of about 36,000 clones listed, 60% to 75% are singletons. The study, taken as a whole, reports: Later analysis showed most CMV-associated TCR beta chains appearing HLA-restricted. Excluded: some indistinguishable V segments such as TRBV6-2 and TRBV6-3.

This clonotype was sampled from a man aged 30 to 45 in good health and CMV-seronegative. The specimen was PBMCs. The rearrangement joins TRBV29-1 to TRBJ2-3; D is perhaps TRBD2 (5 bases). This chain's CDR3 is CSAYLDSGPDTQYF. Here the CDR3 DNA reads TGCAGCGCTTACCTGGACTCCGGCCCAGATACGCAGTATTTT.